The next 17 T cell receptor beta chains were all read from a single sample in a study of cytomegalovirus exposure and HLA in healthy donors. The PCR contained 60 Vbeta and 13 Jbeta primers. Measured with immunoSEQ multiplex PCR; TCRdb has only the in-frame clones, and not every one. The sample yields around 200,000 clones, around three quarters seen once. The specimen sequenced was PBMCs. The receptors were gathered from a boy between 5 and 17 years old in good health and CMV-seronegative.

V is TRBV19 and J is TRBJ2-3, with 9 bases that match TRBD1. V lost 5 bases to trimming and J lost 1 base; unmatched junction nucleotides: 13. The CDR3 contains 18 residues. Per the germline V gene, CDR1 is LNHDA and CDR2 is SQIVND (reference sequence). DNA of the CDR3: TGTGCCAGTAGTCCCGTATTACAGGGGGCGGGTGGCACAGATACGCAGTATTTT. Amino acids: CASSPVLQGAGGTDTQYF. The full variable domain, with the rest looked up from reference TRBV19 and TRBJ2-3, is DGGITQSPKYLFRKEGQNVTLSCEQNLNHDAMYWYRQDPGQGLRLIYYSQIVNDFQKGDIAEGYSVSREKKESFPLTVTSAQKNPTAFYLCASSPVLQGAGGTDTQYFGPGTRLTVL.

V gene TRBV7-9 combines with J gene TRBJ2-2; 7 bases align to TRBD2. The CDR3 covers 17 residues. Trimming cost V 5 bases and J 3 bases; bases outside gene matches: 12. CDR1 is SEHNR, CDR2 FQNEAQ, per germline (reference sequence). The CDR3 loop is CASSPQRASGYTGELFF. The CDR3 region has the DNA TGTGCCAGCAGCCCCCAGAGGGCTAGCGGCTACACCGGGGAGCTGTTTTTT.

The V call is TRBV7-6, the J call TRBJ2-5; 10 nucleotides align to TRBD1. The CDR3 is made up of 17 amino acids. CDR1 is SGHVS, CDR2 FNYEAQ, per germline. Germline trimming cut 1 base from V and 1 base from J; bases unmatched to any gene: 6. The CDR3 loop reads CASSLVSRTGGQETQYF. CDR3 coding DNA: TGTGCCAGCAGCTTAGTCTCCAGGACAGGGGGCCAAGAGACCCAGTACTTC.

The chain has TRBV27 and TRBJ2-3, with 10 bases aligning to TRBD2. CDR3 length equals 15 residues. The V and J ends lost 7 bases and 6 bases, in that order; junction bases with no gene match: 10. CDR1 and CDR2 from the germline V gene are MNHEY and SMNVEV (reference sequence). The DNA for the CDR3 is TGTGCCAGCAAGTCCGGGACTAGCGTCGGGGATACGCAGTATTTT. Its translation is CASKSGTSVGDTQYF.

With regard to this clone: One end of the junction is discordant with germline, which a read error may explain. This rearrangement joins TRBV5-1 to TRBJ1-1; 7 positions match TRBD1. The CDR3 length is 14 residues. Germline values: CDR1 SGHRS, CDR2 YFSETQ. The CDR3 DNA reads TGCGCCGGCAGCTCGGGACAGCCGAACACTGAAGCTTTCTTT. This codes for CAGSSGQPNTEAFF.

The chain links TRBV27 to TRBJ1-1; 9 bases are shared with TRBD1. The CDR3 contains 17 residues. After removal of 4 bases from V and 6 bases from J, the junction contained 15 bases not matched to a gene. Per germline, CDR1 MNHEY and CDR2 SMNVEV (reference sequence). The CDR3 reads CASSSNPGQGLWAEAFF. The CDR3 region has the DNA TGTGCCAGCAGTTCAAACCCGGGACAGGGTCTGTGGGCTGAAGCTTTCTTT.

This clone was observed a handful of times. V is TRBV18 and J is TRBJ1-2; tentatively, D is TRBD1 (5 bases). Per germline, CDR1 KGHSH and CDR2 LQKENI. The V end lost 4 bases, the J end lost 0 bases, and 18 bases lay between the germline ends. There are 17 residues in the CDR3. CDR3 residues: CASSLTVGVPSNYGYTF. CDR3 nucleotides: TGTGCCAGCTCACTTACCGTAGGGGTTCCTTCTAACTATGGCTACACCTTC.

The chain recombines TRBV11-2 with TRBJ1-1; D possibly corresponds to TRBD1 (5 bases). The germline V gene has CDR1 SGHAT and CDR2 FQNNGV. This CDR3 spans 15 amino acids. V was clipped by 1 base and J by 3 bases, with 12 bases between them. The CDR3 DNA sequence: TGTGCCAGCAGCTTAGTGTCGGTAGGGGACACTGAAGCTTTCTTT. Residues: CASSLVSVGDTEAFF.

This chain uses TRBV5-1 with TRBJ2-7; no clear D gene. The CDR3 contains 15 residues. Germline CDR1 and CDR2: SGHRS and YFSETQ. The ends were cut back, 0 bases at V and 0 bases at J, with 10 bases in the middle. The CDR3 loop reads CASSLGGLSSYEQYF. The DNA of the CDR3 is TGCGCCAGCAGCTTGGGCGGCCTTAGCTCCTACGAGCAGTACTTC.

V gene TRBV5-6 combines with J gene TRBJ2-7, with no clear D. Germline V gene sequence: CDR1 SGHDT, CDR2 YYEEEE. This CDR3 has 14 amino acids. V lost 5 bases and J 0 bases, leaving 12 bases between the germline ends. The chain's CDR3 is CASSPGTVSYEQYF. Written as DNA, the CDR3 is TGTGCCAGCAGTCCAGGTACAGTCTCCTACGAGCAGTACTTC.

The chain carries TRBV14 and TRBJ2-3; 7 bases agree with TRBD1. Trimming removed 8 bases from V and 5 bases from J; junction bases left unmatched: 13. This CDR3 contains 15 residues. Germline assignment: CDR1 SGHDN and CDR2 FVKESK. The CDR3 DNA follows: TGTGCCAGCGGTCGATGGGACAGTTCAGGAGATACGCAGTATTTT. Translation gives CASGRWDSSGDTQYF.

The CDR3 nucleotides read TGTGCCAGCAGCTCCCGCGTTGGCAATCAGCCCCAGCATTTT. Its translation: CASSSRVGNQPQHF. This rearrangement joins TRBV5-6 to TRBJ1-5, with D unclear. V lost 3 bases, J lost 2 bases, and 9 bases lay in between. Germline CDR1 and CDR2: SGHDT and YYEEEE. The CDR3 covers 14 residues. Full variable domain (outside the CDR3, taken from reference TRBV5-6 and TRBJ1-5): DAGVTQSPTHLIKTRGQQVTLRCSPKSGHDTVSWYQQALGQGPQFIFQYYEEEERQRGNFPDRFSGHQFPNYSSELNVNALLLGDSALYLCASSSRVGNQPQHFGDGTRLSIL.

This clone was seen a single time. V usage is TRBV5-6 and J usage is TRBJ1-1, with 9 nucleotides matching TRBD1. The CDR3 contains 16 residues. Germline V gene lookup returns CDR1 SGHDT and CDR2 YYEEEE. Unmatched junction bases numbered 7, after V lost 4 bases and J lost 0 bases. This CDR3 reads CASSHAGTGMNTEAFF. For the CDR3, the DNA is TGTGCCAGCAGCCATGCTGGGACAGGGATGAACACTGAAGCTTTCTTT.

V usage is TRBV10-3 and J usage is TRBJ1-3; TRBD1 agrees at 8 bases. The V segment lost 3 bases and the J segment 3 bases; nucleotides outside the gene matches: 7. This CDR3 contains 16 residues. From germline, CDR1 is ENHRY and CDR2 SYGVKD. The CDR3 nucleotides are TGTGCCATCAGTGATCGTTCAGGACAGGGTGGAAACACCATATATTTT. Protein product: CAISDRSGQGGNTIYF.

This clone has just a few counts. The rearrangement joins TRBV9 to TRBJ2-1; TRBD2 matches 10 bases. The CDR3 extends over 17 amino acids. Germline-derived CDR1 and CDR2 are SGDLS and YYNGEE. The junction had 12 bases not matched to a gene; V was cut back by 4 bases and J by 5 bases. Here the CDR3 reads CASSSPSSGGVNNEQFF. Here the CDR3 DNA reads TGTGCCAGCAGCTCCCCATCGAGCGGGGGGGTAAACAATGAGCAGTTCTTC.

The DNA for the CDR3 is TGCGCCAGCTGGAGGGACAGCTCCTACGAGCAGTACTTC. This translates into CASWRDSSYEQYF. This chain joins TRBV5-1 and TRBJ2-7, with D tentatively TRBD1 (7 bases). The V and J ends lost 7 bases and 0 bases respectively, with 11 bases between them. Looked up from germline, CDR1 is SGHRS and CDR2 is YFSETQ. The CDR3 consists of 13 residues.

The chain joins TRBV10-3 to TRBJ1-5; D might be TRBD1 (5 bases). Trimming left V 0 bases short and J 2 bases short, with 5 bases between. Germline V lookup: CDR1 ENHRY, CDR2 SYGVKD. This CDR3 is 14 amino acids long. DNA for the CDR3: TGTGCCATCAGTGAGTCACAGGGCAATCAGCCCCAGCATTTT. Its protein is CAISESQGNQPQHF.